This T cell receptor (beta chain) was profiled in a study of CD4+ T cells in melanoma. The study, taken as a whole, reports: In melanoma, neoantigen-specific CD4+ T cells reportedly differed in differentiation state. A reported correlation linked neoantigen-specific CD4+ T cells to CD8+, macrophage and B cell function.

This clone was recorded a few times. Its target is not known. The CDR3 sequence is 15 residues long. The V gene lost 0 bases and the J gene lost 2 bases, with 12 bases spanning the gap. Germline CDR1 is SGHRS and CDR2 is YFSETQ. Only in-frame clones appear in the TCRdb table, and some are missing; sequencing was by immunoSEQ multiplex PCR. Of over 100,000 clones in the sample, 92% were seen once. The chain employs TRBV5-1 and TRBJ2-7; D not resolved. The receptor was derived from a human donor with melanoma. The sequencing input was peripheral blood. The CDR3 region is CASSLDVGLTYEQYF. The CDR3 DNA is TGCGCCAGCAGCTTGGATGTAGGGTTAACCTACGAGCAGTACTTC.